This TCR beta chain comes out of a study of T-cell reconstitution after alpha-beta-depleted transplantation in children. Study-wide points: One year post-transplant, T-cell counts and diversity were largely derived from T cells produced anew. It was surviving recipient T cells and thymic progenitors that gave some patients high TCRbeta diversity at day 60. By about two months after transplant, alpha-beta T cells reportedly arose from several hundred graft clones that had expanded.

As concerns this clonotype: As yet, its antigen is unknown.

The TCRbeta library was prepared with unique molecular identifiers. MiXCR, run by TCRdb on the PCR reads, gives a single entry per CDR3 protein. Of around 300,000 distinct CDR3 sequences listed, over 9.5% were seen once; the top ten hold around 7.6%. This sequence was found in a boy under two years old with acute myeloid leukemia, due to receive a stem cell transplant. Sequencing used PBMCs, obtained before TCRalphabeta/CD19-depleted stem cell transplant.

The CDR3 DNA reads as TGTGCCAGCAGCCCCTTGGGCACCCTCTTTGAGCAGTACTTC. As protein: CASSPLGTLFEQYF. The V call is TRBV5-6, the J call TRBJ2-7; the D is unclear. CDR1 and CDR2 (germline): SGHDT, YYEEEE. This CDR3 spans 14 amino acids. Trimming pared 4 bases from V and 7 bases from J, leaving 18 bases between.